The clone carrying this T cell receptor (beta chain) came up many times. Its antigen is not known. V was clipped by 2 bases and J by 4 bases, with 12 bases between them. Germline V lookup: CDR1 SNHLY, CDR2 FYNNEI. CDR3 length: 15 amino acids. Exclusion criteria comprised uncontrolled infection, other autoimmune disease, pregnancy or lactation. From more than 9 ml of fresh peripheral blood, PBMCs were isolated. This record comes from a study of T cells in Graves' hyperthyroidism and ophthalmopathy. Looking at the study overall: Sampling of peripheral blood happened at initial diagnosis, prior to any treatment.

The CDR3 regions of TCR beta were amplified from RNA transcripts. First-round RT-PCR of the TCR CDR3 relied on the HTBI primer set. TCRdb processed the multiplex PCR reads anew with MiXCR; each CDR3 protein has one entry. Among hundreds of thousands of distinct CDR3 sequences listed, around 15% were seen once. Study outcomes and limitations: In the analysis, a 13 V-J model separated ophthalmopathy from stable hyperthyroidism.

The chain has TRBV2 and TRBJ1-5; maybe TRBD1 (5 bases). Sequencing was carried out using blood. The sequence was collected from a woman aged 25 to 39 with Graves' hyperthyroidism. CDR3: CASSESGRANQPQHF. CDR3 nucleotide sequence: TGTGCCAGCAGTGAATCGGGCAGGGCGAATCAGCCCCAGCATTTT.